This T cell receptor (beta chain) was profiled in a study of monozygotic twins with inflammatory bowel disease (dated by TCRdb to between 2018 and 2021). About the full investigation: The complete study included about 28 monozygotic twin pairs: 19 IBD-discordant Danish pairs and nine German pairs, of which four were IBD-concordant and five were IBD-discordant. Disease-associated traits were sought mainly through comparisons between IBD patients and their genetically identical healthy co-twins within discordant pairs. Each individual had, on average, about 151 000 unique TCRalpha sequences and 181 000 unique TCRbeta sequences available for analysis.

The investigation overall reported the following: A decrease in TCRbeta repertoire diversity, as measured by inverse Simpson index, was observed in IBD patients compared with their healthy co-twins. Concordant and discordant twins showed no difference in repertoire similarity, possibly because of limited statistical power. Distinction between different T cell subtypes could not be achieved in the analysis. Background noise and inter-individual variability may have been introduced into the repertoires by the differing immunosuppressive treatments among patients. The results gave no support for a single strong signal or clonotype linked to IBD. Compared with healthy twins, IBD patients had fewer clonotypes in common with other individuals, a difference most pronounced in patients showing signs of disease activity.

The library was made by 5' RACE. The input for every TCR library was around 4,000 ng of total RNA. cDNA was synthesized with SMARTScribe reverse transcriptase in eight separate reactions per sample. Unique molecular identifiers containing a 6-nucleotide sample barcode were introduced through template switching during cDNA synthesis. Amplification of TCRalpha and TCRbeta cDNA involved two nested PCRs of 16 and 9 cycles, and each PCR was followed by bead purification. Before amplification, the cDNA was treated with uracil DNA-glycosylase and purified using the QIAquick PCR purification kit. In the second PCR, Illumina TruSeq-compatible adapters and sample-specific barcodes were added. TapeStation and Qubit were used to check library quality and concentration, and 5 ng of each library was pooled. The pooled libraries were sequenced with 2 x 100 bp reads and custom sequencing primers on an Illumina HiSeq2500 single-index Rapid Run. Regarding the original processing steps: MiGEC version 1.2.6 was used for UMI-based consensus assembly to correct PCR and sequencing errors. V(D)J alignment, clonotype assembly and CDR3 extraction were performed with MiXCR version 2.1.1. Normalisation of gene usage, clonotype sharing and MAIT/NKT TCR abundance was achieved by analysing the top 1000, 10 000 and 20 000 clonotypes per sample. Diversity was computed as the inverse Simpson index with the vegan R package after downsampling to 27 000 UMIs. Paired Mann-Whitney U tests were applied to discordant twin pairs, and Benjamini-Hochberg correction was used for multiple testing. TCRdb reprocessed the reads, and each CDR3 protein sequence is entered once, without DNA. TCRdb, rather than the study authors, made the V and J calls. This sample's table contains some 300,000 distinct CDR3 sequences. The top ten hold approximately 5.9% of the sample.

Note on this clonotype: Its specific antigen is unknown.

CDR3 length: 14 amino acids, cysteine to phenylalanine. Nucleotide data are not available. CDR1 and CDR2 were assigned from the germline V gene (reference sequence) as SEHNR and FQNEAQ. From each donor, an approximately 2.3 ml peripheral blood sample was collected into PAXgene tubes and kept at -80 degrees C. Without T cell sorting, total RNA was isolated from whole blood using the PAXgene blood miRNA kit on an automated QIAcube. Peripheral blood from monozygotic twin pairs who were concordant or discordant for inflammatory bowel disease underwent deep TCRalpha and TCRbeta repertoire profiling using unique molecular barcoding. Smoking habits were recorded for all twin pairs, and each individual was classified as a current, former or never smoker.

This clonotype originated in a human donor with ulcerative colitis or Crohn's disease, or a healthy co-twin of an affected twin (not recorded which). Sequencing was performed on blood. The rearrangement joined TRBV7-9 to TRBJ1-2. The CDR3 protein: CASSHRSVNYGYTF. With all but the CDR3 taken from the reference TRBV7-9 and TRBJ1-2 genes, the full variable domain is: DTGVSQNPRHKITKRGQNVTFRCDPISEHNRLYWYRQTLGQGPEFLTYFQNEAQLEKSRLLSDRFSAERPKGSFSTLEIQRTEQGDSAMYLCASSHRSVNYGYTFGSGTRLTVV.